The T cell receptor beta chain under discussion was sequenced for a study of OX40 agonist ivuxolimab in advanced cancers. To note about this clone: What it binds is not known.

TCRdb's copy holds only in-frame clones and misses some; the assay was immunoSEQ multiplex PCR. The table lists fewer than 80,000 clones, approximately 86% of them singletons. With 6 bases removed from V and 0 bases from J, the gap between germline ends came to 10 bases. Germline V gene sequence: CDR1 MDHEN, CDR2 SYDVKM. The CDR3 spans 14 residues. Findings and caveats of the study: Those patients achieving a partial response at 0.1-3.0 mg/kg showed among the lowest clonal expansion.

This specimen consisted of CD4+ or CD8+ T cells sorted from blood, obtained in a trial of the OX40 agonist ivuxolimab. The TCR was taken from an adult with an advanced solid tumor such as melanoma, head and neck, liver or kidney cancer. The chain links TRBV28 to TRBJ2-3; D possibly corresponds to TRBD2 (5 bases). The CDR3 DNA follows: TGTGCCAGCAGGATCGAGGGAAGCACAGATACGCAGTATTTT. It translates to CASRIEGSTDTQYF.